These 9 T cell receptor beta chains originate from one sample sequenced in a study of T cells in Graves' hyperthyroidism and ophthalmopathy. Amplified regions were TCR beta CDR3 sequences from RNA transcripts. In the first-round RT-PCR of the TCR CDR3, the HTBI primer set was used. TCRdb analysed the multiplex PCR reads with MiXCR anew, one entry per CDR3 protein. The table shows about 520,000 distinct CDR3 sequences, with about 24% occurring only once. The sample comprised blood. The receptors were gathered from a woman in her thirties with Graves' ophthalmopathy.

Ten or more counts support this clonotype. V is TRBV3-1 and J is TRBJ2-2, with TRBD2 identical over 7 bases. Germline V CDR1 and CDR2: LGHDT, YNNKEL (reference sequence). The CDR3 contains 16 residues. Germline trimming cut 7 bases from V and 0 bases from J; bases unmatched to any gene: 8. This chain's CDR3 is CASTKAGRSNTGELFF. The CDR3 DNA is TGTGCCAGCACCAAAGCGGGGCGGTCGAACACCGGGGAGCTGTTTTTT.

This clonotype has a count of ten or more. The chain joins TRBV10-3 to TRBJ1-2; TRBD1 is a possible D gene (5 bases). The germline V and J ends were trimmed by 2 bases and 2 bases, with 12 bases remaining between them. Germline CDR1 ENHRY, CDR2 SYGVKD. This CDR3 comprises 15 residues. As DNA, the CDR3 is TGTGCCATCAGTGAGAGGGGTGGTCAGAACTATGGCTACACCTTC. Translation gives CAISERGGQNYGYTF.

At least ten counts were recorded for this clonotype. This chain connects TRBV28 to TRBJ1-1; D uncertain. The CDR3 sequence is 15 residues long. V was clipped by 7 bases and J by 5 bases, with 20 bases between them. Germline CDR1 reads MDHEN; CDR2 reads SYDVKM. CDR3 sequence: CASTPPGSWETEAFF. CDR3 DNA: TGTGCCAGCACCCCCCCGGGCTCCTGGGAAACTGAAGCTTTCTTT.

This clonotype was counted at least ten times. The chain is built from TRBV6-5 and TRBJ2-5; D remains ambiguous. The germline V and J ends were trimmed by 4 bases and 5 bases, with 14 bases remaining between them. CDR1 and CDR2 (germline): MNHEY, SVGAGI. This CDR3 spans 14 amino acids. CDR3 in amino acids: CASSLRNSLETQYF. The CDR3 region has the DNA TGTGCCAGCAGTTTGAGGAACAGCCTGGAGACCCAGTACTTC.

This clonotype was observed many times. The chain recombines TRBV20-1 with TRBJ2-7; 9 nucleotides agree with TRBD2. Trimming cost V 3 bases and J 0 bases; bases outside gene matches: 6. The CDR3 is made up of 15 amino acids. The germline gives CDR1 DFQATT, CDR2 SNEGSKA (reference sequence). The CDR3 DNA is TGCAGTGCTAGGGTAGCGGGGGTGAGCTCCTACGAGCAGTACTTC. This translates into CSARVAGVSSYEQYF.

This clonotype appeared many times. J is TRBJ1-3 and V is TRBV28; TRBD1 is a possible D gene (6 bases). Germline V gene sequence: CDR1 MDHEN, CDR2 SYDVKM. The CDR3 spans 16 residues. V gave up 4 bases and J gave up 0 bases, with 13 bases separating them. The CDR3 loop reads CASSSPGTISGNTIYF. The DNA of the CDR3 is TGTGCCAGCAGTTCCCCAGGGACAATCTCTGGAAACACCATATATTTT.

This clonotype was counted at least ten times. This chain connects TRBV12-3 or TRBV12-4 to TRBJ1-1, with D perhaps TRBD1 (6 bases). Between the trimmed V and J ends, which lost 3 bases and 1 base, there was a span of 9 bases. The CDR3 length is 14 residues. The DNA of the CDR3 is TGTGCCAGCAGTTTCAGGGGATGGAACACTGAAGCTTTCTTT. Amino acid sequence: CASSFRGWNTEAFF.

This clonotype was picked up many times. The CDR3 DNA follows: TGTGCCAGCAGGGGGTGGGACAAGAACACTGAAGCTTTCTTT. It translates to CASRGWDKNTEAFF. This rearrangement joins TRBV28 to TRBJ1-1; D might be TRBD1 (6 bases). Germline V lookup: CDR1 MDHEN, CDR2 SYDVKM. Trimming left V 6 bases short and J 1 base short, with 12 bases between. This CDR3 region has 14 residues.

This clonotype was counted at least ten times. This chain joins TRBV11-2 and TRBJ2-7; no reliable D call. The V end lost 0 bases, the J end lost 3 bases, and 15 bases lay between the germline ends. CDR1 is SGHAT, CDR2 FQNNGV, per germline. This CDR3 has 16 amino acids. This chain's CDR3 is CASSLDASFINYEQYF. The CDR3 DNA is TGTGCCAGCAGCTTAGATGCGTCTTTCATAAACTACGAGCAGTACTTC. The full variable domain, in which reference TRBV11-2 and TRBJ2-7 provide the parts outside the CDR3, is EAGVAQSPRYKIIEKRQSVAFWCNPISGHATLYWYQQILGQGPKLLIQFQNNGVVDDSQLPKDRFSAERLKGVDSTLKIQPAKLEDSAVYLCASSLDASFINYEQYFGPGTRLTVT.